The rows below give T cell receptor beta chains drawn from one sample of a study of vaccination and CD4 T cells after COVID-19. MiXCR was run by TCRdb on the PCR reads, yielding one entry per CDR3 protein. The sample holds 20,000 to 25,000 distinct CDR3 sequences, approximately 61% seen once. Their antigens are not known. Input material: CD4+ T cells from blood, cultured in vitro. The receptors were gathered from a human donor who had recovered from COVID-19. The CDR3 runs from the conserved cysteine through the conserved F or W. D genes are given only for firm matches. Clone size, where shown, is once, few, many, or a class for clones that have expanded.

abundance: .; d_gene: .; j_gene: TRBJ1-1; len: 12; v_gene: TRBV19; CDR3nt: TGTGCCAGCGCAAGTATCGGCACTGAAGCTTTCTTT; CDR3aa: CASASIGTEAFF
abundance: few; d_gene: .; j_gene: TRBJ1-2; len: 12; v_gene: TRBV6-1; CDR3nt: TGTGCCACTGGGAGGGAGAACTATGGCTACACCTTC; CDR3aa: CATGRENYGYTF
abundance: .; d_gene: TRBD1; j_gene: TRBJ1-4; len: 13; v_gene: TRBV7-8; CDR3nt: TGTGCCAGCAGCGGACAGGGACGCGAAAAACTGTTTTTT; CDR3aa: CASSGQGREKLFF
abundance: .; d_gene: .; j_gene: TRBJ1-2; len: 12; v_gene: TRBV27; CDR3nt: TGTGCCAGCAAGGCCCCCGGGAATGGCTACACCTTC; CDR3aa: CASKAPGNGYTF
abundance: .; d_gene: .; j_gene: TRBJ1-5; len: 14; v_gene: TRBV6-1; CDR3nt: TGTGCCAGCGCTCAGACGGGGGCGAGGCAGCCCCAGCATTTT; CDR3aa: CASAQTGARQPQHF
abundance: few; d_gene: .; j_gene: TRBJ1-1; len: 14; v_gene: TRBV29-1; CDR3nt: TGCAGCGTTGAAGATCGGGGGGGAGGCACTGAAGCTTTCTTT; CDR3aa: CSVEDRGGGTEAFF
abundance: .; d_gene: .; j_gene: TRBJ2-3; len: 15; v_gene: TRBV6-5; CDR3nt: TGTGCCAGCAGTTACTCACAGGGTCGACCAGATACGCAGTATTTT; CDR3aa: CASSYSQGRPDTQYF
abundance: .; d_gene: TRBD1; j_gene: TRBJ1-4; len: 18; v_gene: TRBV6-1; CDR3nt: TGTGCCAGCAGGCCTGGGACAGTTAGAGGAGCAACTAATGAAAAACTGTTTTTT; CDR3aa: CASRPGTVRGATNEKLFF
abundance: .; d_gene: .; j_gene: TRBJ1-2; len: 13; v_gene: TRBV6-1; CDR3nt: TGTGCCAGCAGGCTGGACGCGAACTATGGCTACACCTTC; CDR3aa: CASRLDANYGYTF
abundance: .; d_gene: TRBD1; j_gene: TRBJ1-2; len: 13; v_gene: TRBV11-3; CDR3nt: TGTGCCAGCAGCTTCCCCGACAGGGGTGGCTACACCTTC; CDR3aa: CASSFPDRGGYTF
abundance: .; d_gene: .; j_gene: TRBJ2-1; len: 15; v_gene: TRBV18; CDR3nt: TGTGCCAGCTCACCCCCGACAGCGACCTACAATGAGCAGTTCTTC; CDR3aa: CASSPPTATYNEQFF
abundance: .; d_gene: .; j_gene: TRBJ1-1; len: 15; v_gene: TRBV20-1; CDR3nt: TGCAGTGCTACTTCAGCCCGGAGTGGGAACACTGAAGCTTTCTTT; CDR3aa: CSATSARSGNTEAFF
abundance: .; d_gene: TRBD1; j_gene: TRBJ1-1; len: 15; v_gene: TRBV27; CDR3nt: TGTGCCAGCAGGAAACAGGGGGCGGGGGACACTGAAGCTTTCTTT; CDR3aa: CASRKQGAGDTEAFF
abundance: .; d_gene: .; j_gene: TRBJ2-2; len: 12; v_gene: TRBV7-8; CDR3nt: TGTGCCAGCAGCTTAAGTCCCAGGGAGCTGTTTTTT; CDR3aa: CASSLSPRELFF
abundance: few; d_gene: TRBD1; j_gene: TRBJ1-2; len: 16; v_gene: TRBV28; CDR3nt: TGTGCCAGCAGTCCCCGGGACAGGAATCGTAGCTATGGCTACACCTTC; CDR3aa: CASSPRDRNRSYGYTF
abundance: few; d_gene: .; j_gene: TRBJ1-1; len: 15; v_gene: TRBV6-2/TRBV6-3; CDR3nt: TGTGCCAGCAGTTACCAACCTTTGGACCGCACTGAAGCTTTCTTT; CDR3aa: CASSYQPLDRTEAFF
abundance: once; d_gene: .; j_gene: TRBJ1-5; len: 15; v_gene: TRBV20-1; CDR3nt: TGCAGTGCTATAGAGGACAGTCAAATCAATCAGCCCCGGCATTTT; CDR3aa: CSAIEDSQINQPRHF
abundance: .; d_gene: .; j_gene: TRBJ2-5; len: 14; v_gene: TRBV6-2/TRBV6-3; CDR3nt: TGTGCCAGCAGTTACTTGGGGTTCGGGGAGACCCAGTACTTC; CDR3aa: CASSYLGFGETQYF
abundance: few; d_gene: .; j_gene: TRBJ1-2; len: 12; v_gene: TRBV27; CDR3nt: TGTGCCAGCAGTTCAGAAGGCTATGGCTACACCTTC; CDR3aa: CASSSEGYGYTF
abundance: .; d_gene: .; j_gene: TRBJ2-1; len: 17; v_gene: TRBV6-1; CDR3nt: TGTGCCAGCAGTCGAACGGAGGGGACACCAGGGACTAATGAGCAGTTCTTC; CDR3aa: CASSRTEGTPGTNEQFF
abundance: .; d_gene: .; j_gene: TRBJ2-3; len: 15; v_gene: TRBV27; CDR3nt: TGTGCCAGCGCCCGCAAGGTGCCCGCGGTGGATACGCAGTATTTT; CDR3aa: CASARKVPAVDTQYF
abundance: .; d_gene: .; j_gene: TRBJ1-3; len: 15; v_gene: TRBV6-5; CDR3nt: TGTGCCAGCAGTTACTCGGGAGGGGTCGGAAACACCATATATTTT; CDR3aa: CASSYSGGVGNTIYF
abundance: .; d_gene: .; j_gene: TRBJ1-5; len: 16; v_gene: TRBV27; CDR3nt: TGTGCCAGCAGTTTATCGTGGGCAGGGGACCATCAGCCCCAGCATTTT; CDR3aa: CASSLSWAGDHQPQHF
abundance: few; d_gene: TRBD1; j_gene: TRBJ1-2; len: 12; v_gene: TRBV19; CDR3nt: TGTGCCAGTAGTGGAGGGGGCGGGGGCTACACCTTC; CDR3aa: CASSGGGGGYTF
abundance: .; d_gene: .; j_gene: TRBJ1-1; len: 15; v_gene: TRBV15; CDR3nt: TGTGCCACCAGCAGAGCTCGGGGAATCAACACTGAAGCTTTCTTT; CDR3aa: CATSRARGINTEAFF
abundance: .; d_gene: TRBD1; j_gene: TRBJ1-1; len: 15; v_gene: TRBV6-1; CDR3nt: TGTGCCAGCAGTGAAGGCAGGGGGGGAAACACTGAAGCTTTCTTT; CDR3aa: CASSEGRGGNTEAFF
abundance: .; d_gene: TRBD1; j_gene: TRBJ2-7; len: 15; v_gene: TRBV24-1; CDR3nt: TGTGCCACCAGTGACGGACAGGGATCGACCTACGAGCAGTACTTC; CDR3aa: CATSDGQGSTYEQYF
abundance: few; d_gene: .; j_gene: TRBJ2-3; len: 16; v_gene: TRBV20-1; CDR3nt: TGCAGTGCTAGAGCCCCGTGGCAGGCTAGCACAGATACGCAGTATTTT; CDR3aa: CSARAPWQASTDTQYF
abundance: few; d_gene: .; j_gene: TRBJ1-2; len: 15; v_gene: TRBV19; CDR3nt: TGTGCCAGTAGTCTCCAGATAGCGGGGGGCAGAGGCTACACCTTC; CDR3aa: CASSLQIAGGRGYTF
abundance: .; d_gene: .; j_gene: TRBJ1-1; len: 13; v_gene: TRBV27; CDR3nt: TGTGCCAGCAGCCTTAATCGGGGTACTGAAGCTTTCTTT; CDR3aa: CASSLNRGTEAFF
abundance: .; d_gene: .; j_gene: TRBJ2-7; len: 11; v_gene: TRBV21-1; CDR3nt: TGTGCCAGCACGAAGGACTACGAGCAGTACTTC; CDR3aa: CASTKDYEQYF
abundance: .; d_gene: .; j_gene: TRBJ1-6; len: 14; v_gene: TRBV6-5; CDR3nt: TGTGCCAGCAGTTACTGGAGCCGTAATTCACCCCTCCACTTT; CDR3aa: CASSYWSRNSPLHF
abundance: .; d_gene: TRBD1; j_gene: TRBJ2-2; len: 14; v_gene: TRBV7-9; CDR3nt: TGTGCCAGCAGCTTAATACAGGGGACCGGGGAGCTGTTTTTT; CDR3aa: CASSLIQGTGELFF
abundance: few; d_gene: TRBD1; j_gene: TRBJ1-6; len: 16; v_gene: TRBV7-2; CDR3nt: TGTGCCAGCAGCATCAGCGGACAGGTTAATAATTCACCCCTCCACTTT; CDR3aa: CASSISGQVNNSPLHF
abundance: .; d_gene: .; j_gene: TRBJ1-1; len: 12; v_gene: TRBV11-3; CDR3nt: TGTGCCAGCAGCTCTGGGGGCGGGGAAGCTTTCTTT; CDR3aa: CASSSGGGEAFF
abundance: .; d_gene: .; j_gene: TRBJ1-1; len: 14; v_gene: TRBV10-3; CDR3nt: TGTGCCATCATAAGGGTCCCAGGGGACACTGAAGCTTTCTTT; CDR3aa: CAIIRVPGDTEAFF
abundance: .; d_gene: .; j_gene: TRBJ1-2; len: 11; v_gene: TRBV30; CDR3nt: TGTGCCTGGAGTGGGACCTCGGGCTACACCTTC; CDR3aa: CAWSGTSGYTF
abundance: few; d_gene: .; j_gene: TRBJ2-5; len: 14; v_gene: TRBV20-1; CDR3nt: TGCAGTGCTAGAGATGGCAGGTTCCAAGAGACCCAGTACTTC; CDR3aa: CSARDGRFQETQYF
abundance: .; d_gene: TRBD1; j_gene: TRBJ1-5; len: 14; v_gene: TRBV6-1; CDR3nt: TGTGCCAGCAGTGAGGACAGGGGGAATCAGCCCCAGCATTTT; CDR3aa: CASSEDRGNQPQHF
abundance: .; d_gene: .; j_gene: TRBJ1-5; len: 18; v_gene: TRBV6-4; CDR3nt: TGTGCCAGCAAGTTCAGGGACCCCTGGTCTCGGGGCAATCAGCCCCAGCATTTT; CDR3aa: CASKFRDPWSRGNQPQHF
abundance: .; d_gene: TRBD1; j_gene: TRBJ1-6; len: 14; v_gene: TRBV7-9; CDR3nt: TGTGCCAGCAGCGAGACAGGGGGCTTTTCACCCCTCCACTTT; CDR3aa: CASSETGGFSPLHF
abundance: .; d_gene: .; j_gene: TRBJ2-1; len: 13; v_gene: TRBV6-2/TRBV6-3; CDR3nt: TGTGCCAGCAGTTCGCGCCTTAGCGGTGAGCAGTTCTTC; CDR3aa: CASSSRLSGEQFF
abundance: .; d_gene: TRBD2; j_gene: TRBJ2-7; len: 18; v_gene: TRBV11-2; CDR3nt: TGTGCCAGCAGTTCCGGGACTAGCGGGAGGAGGGCGTCCTACGAGCAGTACTTC; CDR3aa: CASSSGTSGRRASYEQYF
abundance: .; d_gene: .; j_gene: TRBJ2-1; len: 14; v_gene: TRBV4-3; CDR3nt: TGCGCCAGCAGCCACCTTTTTGCGAGCAATGAGCAGTTCTTC; CDR3aa: CASSHLFASNEQFF
abundance: .; d_gene: .; j_gene: TRBJ1-5; len: 15; v_gene: TRBV5-6; CDR3nt: TGTGCCAGCAGCTGGGGGGGGGGACCCCTACAGCCCCAGCATTTT; CDR3aa: CASSWGGGPLQPQHF
abundance: .; d_gene: .; j_gene: TRBJ2-7; len: 15; v_gene: TRBV7-6; CDR3nt: TGTGCCAGCAGCTTAGGGCCCGGACTTACCTACGAGCAGTACTTC; CDR3aa: CASSLGPGLTYEQYF
abundance: .; d_gene: .; j_gene: TRBJ2-2; len: 13; v_gene: TRBV15; CDR3nt: TGTGCCACCAGCAGAGGCCGGACCGGGGAGCTGTTTTTT; CDR3aa: CATSRGRTGELFF
abundance: .; d_gene: .; j_gene: TRBJ1-5; len: 14; v_gene: TRBV2; CDR3nt: TGTGCCAGCAGTGATAACAGGGCGAATCAGCCCCAGCATTTT; CDR3aa: CASSDNRANQPQHF
abundance: .; d_gene: TRBD2; j_gene: TRBJ2-2; len: 15; v_gene: TRBV7-6; CDR3nt: TGTGCCAGCAGCCCACTAGCGGGAAACACCGGGGAGCTGTTTTTT; CDR3aa: CASSPLAGNTGELFF
abundance: .; d_gene: .; j_gene: TRBJ2-5; len: 13; v_gene: TRBV18; CDR3nt: TGTGCCAGCTCACCCGGGAACCAAGAGACCCAGTACTTC; CDR3aa: CASSPGNQETQYF
abundance: few; d_gene: .; j_gene: TRBJ1-5; len: 14; v_gene: TRBV7-3; CDR3nt: TGTGCCAGCAGCTTATCGGGGGCAGGTCAGCCCCAGCATTTT; CDR3aa: CASSLSGAGQPQHF
abundance: .; d_gene: .; j_gene: TRBJ2-5; len: 14; v_gene: TRBV14; CDR3nt: TGTGCCAGCAGCCAAGGCCCCGGGGGACAGACCCAGTACTTC; CDR3aa: CASSQGPGGQTQYF
abundance: .; d_gene: TRBD1; j_gene: TRBJ1-1; len: 15; v_gene: TRBV10-3; CDR3nt: TGTGCCATCAGTGCCCCAGGGGGAATGAACACTGAAGCTTTCTTT; CDR3aa: CAISAPGGMNTEAFF
abundance: .; d_gene: TRBD1; j_gene: TRBJ1-6; len: 14; v_gene: TRBV12-3/TRBV12-4; CDR3nt: TGTGCCAGCAGTTTAGAGGACAGGGGTTCACCCCTCCACTTT; CDR3aa: CASSLEDRGSPLHF
abundance: .; d_gene: .; j_gene: TRBJ1-6; len: 13; v_gene: TRBV7-2; CDR3nt: TGTGCCAGCAGTCCCGAGTCGAGTTCACCCCTCCACTTT; CDR3aa: CASSPESSSPLHF
abundance: .; d_gene: TRBD1; j_gene: TRBJ1-2; len: 16; v_gene: TRBV7-2; CDR3nt: TGTGCCAGCAGCTCAGGGTGGGGACAGGGGGCATCAGGCTACACCTTC; CDR3aa: CASSSGWGQGASGYTF
abundance: .; d_gene: .; j_gene: TRBJ2-7; len: 12; v_gene: TRBV20-1; CDR3nt: TGCAGTGGGATGGCGGATGAAGACGAGCAGTACTTC; CDR3aa: CSGMADEDEQYF